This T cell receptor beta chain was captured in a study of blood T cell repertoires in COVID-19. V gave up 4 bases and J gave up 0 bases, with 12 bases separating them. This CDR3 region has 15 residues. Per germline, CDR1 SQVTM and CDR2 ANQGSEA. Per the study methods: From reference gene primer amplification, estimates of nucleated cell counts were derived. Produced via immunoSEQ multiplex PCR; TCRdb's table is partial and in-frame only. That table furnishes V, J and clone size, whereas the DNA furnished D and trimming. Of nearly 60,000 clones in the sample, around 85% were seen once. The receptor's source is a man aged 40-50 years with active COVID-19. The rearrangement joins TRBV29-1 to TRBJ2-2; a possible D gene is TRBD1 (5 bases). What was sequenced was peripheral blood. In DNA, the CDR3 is TGCAGCGTTGGGGGCAGACCGGCGAACACCGGGGAGCTGTTTTTT. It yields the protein CSVGGRPANTGELFF.